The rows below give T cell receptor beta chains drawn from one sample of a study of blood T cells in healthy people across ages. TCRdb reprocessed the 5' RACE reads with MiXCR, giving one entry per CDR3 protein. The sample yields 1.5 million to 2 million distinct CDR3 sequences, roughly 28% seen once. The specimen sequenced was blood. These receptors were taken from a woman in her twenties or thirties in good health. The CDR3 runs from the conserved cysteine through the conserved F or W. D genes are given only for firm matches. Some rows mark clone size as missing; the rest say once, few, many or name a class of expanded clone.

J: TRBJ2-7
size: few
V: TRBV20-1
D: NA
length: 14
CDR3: CSARDTGSSYEQYF
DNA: TGCAGTGCTAGAGATACAGGGTCCTCCTACGAGCAGTACTTC

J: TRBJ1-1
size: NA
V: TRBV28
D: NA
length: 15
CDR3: CASSLWQGRNTEAFF
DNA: TGTGCCAGCAGTTTATGGCAGGGCAGGAACACTGAAGCTTTCTTT

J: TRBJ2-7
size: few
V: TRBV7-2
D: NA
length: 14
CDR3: CASRKTGNPYEQYF
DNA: TGTGCCAGCAGGAAAACAGGGAACCCCTACGAGCAGTACTTC

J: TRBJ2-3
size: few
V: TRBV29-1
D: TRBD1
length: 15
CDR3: CSVLDRGFRADTQYF
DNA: TGCAGCGTGCTGGACAGGGGGTTTAGGGCAGATACGCAGTATTTT

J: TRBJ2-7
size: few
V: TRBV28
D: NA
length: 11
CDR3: CAITSLYEQYF
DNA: TGTGCCATAACTTCTCTCTACGAGCAGTACTTC

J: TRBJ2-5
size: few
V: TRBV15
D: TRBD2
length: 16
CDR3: CATSRGTSGDGETQYF
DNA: TGTGCCACCAGCAGAGGGACTAGCGGGGACGGGGAGACCCAGTACTTC

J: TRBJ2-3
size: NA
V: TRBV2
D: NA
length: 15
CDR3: CASSEAGRGTDTQYF
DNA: TGTGCCAGCAGTGAAGCGGGGCGCGGCACAGATACGCAGTATTTT

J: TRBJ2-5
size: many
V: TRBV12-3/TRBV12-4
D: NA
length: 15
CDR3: CASSDWEGGKETQYF
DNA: TGTGCCAGCAGCGACTGGGAGGGGGGCAAAGAGACCCAGTACTTC

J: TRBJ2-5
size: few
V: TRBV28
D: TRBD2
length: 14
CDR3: CASSFGLAGGQQYF
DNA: TGTGCCAGCAGTTTCGGACTAGCGGGGGGCCAGCAGTACTTC

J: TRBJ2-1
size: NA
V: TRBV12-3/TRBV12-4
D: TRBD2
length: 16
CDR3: CASSIRRLAGHNEQFF
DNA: TGTGCCAGCAGTATACGAAGACTAGCGGGGCACAATGAGCAGTTCTTC

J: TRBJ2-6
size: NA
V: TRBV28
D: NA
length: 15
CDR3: CASSGFLSGANVLTF
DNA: TGTGCCAGCAGCGGGTTCCTCTCTGGGGCCAACGTCCTGACTTTC

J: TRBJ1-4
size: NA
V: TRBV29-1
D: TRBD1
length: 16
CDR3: CSVISPTGTGDEKLFF
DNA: TGCAGCGTGATAAGCCCCACCGGGACAGGGGATGAAAAACTGTTTTTT

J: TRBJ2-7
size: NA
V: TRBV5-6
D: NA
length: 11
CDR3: CVSSLEYEQYF
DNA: TGTGTCAGCAGCTTGGAATACGAGCAGTACTTC

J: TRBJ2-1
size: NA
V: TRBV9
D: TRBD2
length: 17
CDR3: CASSVGLAGGPRVEQFF
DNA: TGTGCCAGCAGCGTAGGCCTAGCGGGAGGGCCCCGAGTTGAGCAGTTCTTC

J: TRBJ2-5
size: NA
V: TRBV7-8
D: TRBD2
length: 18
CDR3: CASSGHYLLAGGLETQYF
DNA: TGTGCCAGCAGCGGTCATTATCTTCTAGCGGGAGGTCTAGAGACCCAGTACTTC

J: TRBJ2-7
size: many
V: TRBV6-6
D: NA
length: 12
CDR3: CASSTGGGEQYF
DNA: TGTGCCAGCAGTACCGGTGGGGGCGAGCAGTACTTC

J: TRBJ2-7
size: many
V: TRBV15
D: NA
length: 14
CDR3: CATSSRRSTYEQYF
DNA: TGTGCCACCAGCTCCCGACGGTCCACCTACGAGCAGTACTTC

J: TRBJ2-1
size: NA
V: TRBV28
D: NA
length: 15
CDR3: CASSPRGTGYNEQFF
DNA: TGTGCCAGCAGCCCTCGAGGGACTGGATACAATGAGCAGTTCTTC

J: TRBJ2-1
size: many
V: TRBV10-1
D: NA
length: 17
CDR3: CASSESGAGASYNEQFF
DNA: TGCGCCAGCAGTGAGTCGGGGGCGGGAGCGTCCTACAATGAGCAGTTCTTC

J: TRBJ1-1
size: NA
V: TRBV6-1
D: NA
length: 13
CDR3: CASSEAFPDEAFF
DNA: TGTGCCAGCAGTGAAGCTTTCCCAGATGAAGCTTTCTTT

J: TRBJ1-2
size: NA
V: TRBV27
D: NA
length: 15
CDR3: CASSSLNLDSDGYTF
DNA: TGTGCCAGCAGTTCCCTAAACTTGGACAGCGATGGCTACACCTTC

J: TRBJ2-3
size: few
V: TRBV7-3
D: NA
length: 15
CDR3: CASSFGVGNTDTQYF
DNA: TGTGCCAGCAGCTTTGGGGTCGGTAACACAGATACGCAGTATTTT

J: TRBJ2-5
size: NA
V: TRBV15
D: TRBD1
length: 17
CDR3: CATSRPPNAQGQETQYF
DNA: TGTGCCACCAGCAGGCCCCCCAATGCACAGGGGCAAGAGACCCAGTACTTC

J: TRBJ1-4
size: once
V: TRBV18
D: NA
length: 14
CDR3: CASSPLTDGEKLFF
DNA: TGTGCCAGCTCACCGTTGACGGACGGGGAAAAACTGTTTTTT

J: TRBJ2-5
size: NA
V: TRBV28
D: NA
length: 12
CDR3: CASREAEETQYF
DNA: TGTGCCAGCAGGGAGGCAGAAGAGACCCAGTACTTC

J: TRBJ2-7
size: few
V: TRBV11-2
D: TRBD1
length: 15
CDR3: CASSLEKTGLNEQYF
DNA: TGTGCCAGCAGCTTGGAGAAGACAGGGCTCAACGAGCAGTACTTC

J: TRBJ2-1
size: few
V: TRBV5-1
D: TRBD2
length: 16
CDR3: CASSPYGSGGYNEQFF
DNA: TGCGCCAGCAGCCCATATGGTAGCGGGGGGTACAATGAGCAGTTCTTC

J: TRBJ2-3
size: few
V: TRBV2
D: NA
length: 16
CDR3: CASRLLKGPGTDTQYF
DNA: TGTGCCAGCAGACTCCTTAAGGGCCCGGGCACAGATACGCAGTATTTT

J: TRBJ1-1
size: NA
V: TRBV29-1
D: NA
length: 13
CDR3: CSGAGHQNTEAFF
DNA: TGCAGCGGGGCCGGACACCAGAACACTGAAGCTTTCTTT

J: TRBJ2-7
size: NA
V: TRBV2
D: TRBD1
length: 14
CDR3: CASRKGQAAYEQYF
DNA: TGTGCCAGCAGGAAAGGACAGGCCGCCTACGAGCAGTACTTC

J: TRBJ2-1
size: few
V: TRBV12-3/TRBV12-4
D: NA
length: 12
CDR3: CASSLNRREQFF
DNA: TGTGCCAGCAGTTTAAATAGGCGCGAGCAGTTCTTC